This entry concerns a single TCR beta chain. V was pared by 4 bases and J by 1 base, with 12 bases of the junction left unmatched. This CDR3 is 19 amino acids long. Germline V CDR1 and CDR2: LNHNV, YYDKDF (reference sequence). The entry originates in a study of cytomegalovirus exposure and HLA in healthy donors. In the PCR, 60 Vbeta and 13 Jbeta primers were used. Generated by immunoSEQ multiplex PCR, the TCRdb table keeps only in-frame clones and is missing some. The sample lists about 59,000 clones, roughly 83% occurring once. V usage is TRBV15 and J usage is TRBJ2-1, with 11 positions matching TRBD2. The receptor comes from a human donor in good health. The sample was PBMCs. The CDR3 is CATSISSSGGGGSYNEQFF. In nucleotides, the CDR3 is TGTGCCACCAGCATCTCCAGTAGCGGGGGGGGTGGGTCCTACAATGAGCAGTTCTTC.